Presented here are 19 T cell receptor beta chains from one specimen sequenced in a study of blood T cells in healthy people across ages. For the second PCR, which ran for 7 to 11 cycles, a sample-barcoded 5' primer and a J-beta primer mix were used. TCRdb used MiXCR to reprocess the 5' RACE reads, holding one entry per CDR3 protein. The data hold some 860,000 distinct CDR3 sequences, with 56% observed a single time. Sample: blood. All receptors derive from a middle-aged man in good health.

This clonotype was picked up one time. This chain's CDR3 is CASSPEWSYEQYF. The CDR3 DNA is TGTGCCAGCAGCCCGGAATGGTCCTACGAGCAGTACTTC. The gene calls are TRBV5-5 and TRBJ2-7; D not resolved. The germline V gene has CDR1 SGHKS and CDR2 YYEKEE (reference sequence). This CDR3 contains 13 residues. Trimming shortened V by 4 bases and J by 1 base, and 9 bases separated the two germline ends.

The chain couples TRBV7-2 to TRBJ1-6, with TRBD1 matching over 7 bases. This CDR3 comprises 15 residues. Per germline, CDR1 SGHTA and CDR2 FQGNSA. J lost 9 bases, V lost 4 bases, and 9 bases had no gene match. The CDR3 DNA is TGTGCCAGCAGCTGGGGAATACAGGGGAGTTCACCCCTCCACTTT. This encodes CASSWGIQGSSPLHF.

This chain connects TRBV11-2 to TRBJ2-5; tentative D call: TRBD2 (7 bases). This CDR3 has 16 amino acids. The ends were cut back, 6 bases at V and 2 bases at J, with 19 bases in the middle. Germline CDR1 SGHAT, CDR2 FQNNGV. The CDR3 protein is CASSRGARSRQETQYF. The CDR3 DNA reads TGTGCCAGCAGTCGGGGGGCTAGGAGTCGGCAAGAGACCCAGTACTTC.

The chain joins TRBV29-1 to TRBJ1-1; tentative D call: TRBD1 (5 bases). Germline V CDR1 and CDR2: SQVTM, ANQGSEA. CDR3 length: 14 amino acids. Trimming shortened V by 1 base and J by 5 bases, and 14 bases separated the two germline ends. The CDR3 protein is CSVEGGRTETEAFF. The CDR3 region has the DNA TGCAGCGTTGAAGGGGGCCGGACCGAAACTGAAGCTTTCTTT.

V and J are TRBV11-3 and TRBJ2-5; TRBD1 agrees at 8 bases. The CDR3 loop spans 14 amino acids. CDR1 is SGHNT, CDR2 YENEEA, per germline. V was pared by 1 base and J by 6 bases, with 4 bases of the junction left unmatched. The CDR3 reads CASSLGTGRQTQYF. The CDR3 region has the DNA TGTGCCAGCAGCTTAGGGACAGGGCGGCAGACCCAGTACTTC.

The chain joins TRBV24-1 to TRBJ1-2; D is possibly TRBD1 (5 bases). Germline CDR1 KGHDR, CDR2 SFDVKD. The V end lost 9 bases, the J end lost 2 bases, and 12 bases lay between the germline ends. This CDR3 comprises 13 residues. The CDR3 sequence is CATRGTENYGYTF. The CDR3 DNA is TGTGCCACCCGCGGGACCGAGAACTATGGCTACACCTTC.

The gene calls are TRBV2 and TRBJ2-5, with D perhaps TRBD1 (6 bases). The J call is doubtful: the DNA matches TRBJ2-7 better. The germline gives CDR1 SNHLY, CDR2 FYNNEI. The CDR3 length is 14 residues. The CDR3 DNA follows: TGTGCCAGCACCAAAATTCAGGACAGCTACGAGCAGTACTTC. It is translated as CASTKIQDSYEQYF.

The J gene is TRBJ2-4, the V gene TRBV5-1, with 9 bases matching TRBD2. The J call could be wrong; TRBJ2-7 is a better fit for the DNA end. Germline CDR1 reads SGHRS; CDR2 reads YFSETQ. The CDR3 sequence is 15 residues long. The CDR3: CASSPIAGAQYEQYF. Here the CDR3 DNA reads TGCGCCAGCAGCCCTATAGCGGGGGCCCAATACGAGCAGTACTTC.

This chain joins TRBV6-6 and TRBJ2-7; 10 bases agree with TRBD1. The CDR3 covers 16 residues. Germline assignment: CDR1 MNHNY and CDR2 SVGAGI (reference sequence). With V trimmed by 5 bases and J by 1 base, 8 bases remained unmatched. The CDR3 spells CASSNRDRGTSYEQYF. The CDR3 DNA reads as TGTGCCAGCAGTAACCGGGACAGGGGAACTTCCTACGAGCAGTACTTC.

CDR3 residues: CASMRSAGDPDTQYF. In DNA, the CDR3 is TGTGCCAGCATGAGGTCGGCAGGGGACCCAGATACGCAGTATTTT. The chain couples TRBV6-1 to TRBJ2-3; a possible D gene is TRBD1 (6 bases). Trimming removed 7 bases from V and 4 bases from J, with 18 bases in between. The length of the CDR3 is 15 residues. The V gene's germline CDR1 is MNHNS and CDR2 SASEGT.

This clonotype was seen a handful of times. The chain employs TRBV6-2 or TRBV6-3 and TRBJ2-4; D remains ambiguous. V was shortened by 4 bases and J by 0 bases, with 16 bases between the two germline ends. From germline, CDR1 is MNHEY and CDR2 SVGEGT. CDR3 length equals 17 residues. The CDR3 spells CASSWLRTDIAKNIQYF. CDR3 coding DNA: TGTGCCAGCAGTTGGTTAAGGACGGATATAGCCAAAAACATTCAGTACTTC.

The CDR3 DNA is TGTGCCAGCAGCTTAGTAGCGACTAGCGCAGAGACCCAGTACTTC. Amino acid sequence: CASSLVATSAETQYF. The V and J genes are TRBV7-7 and TRBJ2-5; 8 bases agree with TRBD2. Trimming cost V 1 base and J 4 bases; bases outside gene matches: 5. Germline loops: CDR1 SSHAT, CDR2 FNYEAQ (reference sequence). The CDR3 has 15 residues.

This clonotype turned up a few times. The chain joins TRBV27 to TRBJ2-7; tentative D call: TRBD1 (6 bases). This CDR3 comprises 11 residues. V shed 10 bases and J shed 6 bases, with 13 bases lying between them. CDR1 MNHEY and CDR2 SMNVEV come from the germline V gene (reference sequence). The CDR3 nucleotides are TGTGCCACCCGTCAGGGGTCCGAGCAGTACTTC. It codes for CATRQGSEQYF.

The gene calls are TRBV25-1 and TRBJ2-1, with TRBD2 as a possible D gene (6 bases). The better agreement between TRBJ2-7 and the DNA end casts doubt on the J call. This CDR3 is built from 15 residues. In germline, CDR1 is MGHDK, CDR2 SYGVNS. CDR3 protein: CASSDPTRELSEQYF. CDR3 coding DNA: TGTGCCAGCAGTGACCCGACACGGGAGCTCAGTGAGCAGTACTTC.

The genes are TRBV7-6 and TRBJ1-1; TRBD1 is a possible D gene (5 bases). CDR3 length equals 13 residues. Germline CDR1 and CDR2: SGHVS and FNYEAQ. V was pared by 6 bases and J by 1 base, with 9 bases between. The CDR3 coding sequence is TGTGCCAGCAGGAGGGGTCAGAACACTGAAGCTTTCTTT. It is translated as CASRRGQNTEAFF.

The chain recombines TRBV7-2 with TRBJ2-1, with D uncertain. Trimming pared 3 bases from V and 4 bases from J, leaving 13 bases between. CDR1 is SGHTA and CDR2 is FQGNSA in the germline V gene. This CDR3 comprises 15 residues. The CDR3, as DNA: TGTGCCAGCAGCTTTACCCCTTCTCTTTACAATGAGCAGTTCTTC. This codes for CASSFTPSLYNEQFF.

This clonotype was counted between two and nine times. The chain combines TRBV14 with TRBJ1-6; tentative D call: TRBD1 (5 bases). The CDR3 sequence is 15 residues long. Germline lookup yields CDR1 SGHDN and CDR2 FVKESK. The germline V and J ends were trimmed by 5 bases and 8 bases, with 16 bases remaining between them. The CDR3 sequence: CASSARQFWDSPLHF. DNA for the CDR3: TGTGCCAGCAGCGCCCGACAGTTTTGGGATTCACCCCTCCACTTT.

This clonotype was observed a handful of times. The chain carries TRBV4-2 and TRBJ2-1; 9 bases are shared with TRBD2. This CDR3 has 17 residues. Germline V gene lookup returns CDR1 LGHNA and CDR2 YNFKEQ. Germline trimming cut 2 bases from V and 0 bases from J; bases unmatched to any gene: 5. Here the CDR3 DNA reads TGTGCCAGCAGCCAAAGTAGCGGGGGAAGCTCCTACAATGAGCAGTTCTTC. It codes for CASSQSSGGSSYNEQFF.

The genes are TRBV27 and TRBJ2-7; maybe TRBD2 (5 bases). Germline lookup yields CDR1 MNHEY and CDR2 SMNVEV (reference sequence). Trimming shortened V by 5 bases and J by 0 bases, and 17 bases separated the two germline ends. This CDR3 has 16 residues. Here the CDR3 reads CASSPKGALSSYEQYF. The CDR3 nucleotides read TGTGCCAGCAGTCCAAAGGGAGCCTTATCCTCCTACGAGCAGTACTTC.